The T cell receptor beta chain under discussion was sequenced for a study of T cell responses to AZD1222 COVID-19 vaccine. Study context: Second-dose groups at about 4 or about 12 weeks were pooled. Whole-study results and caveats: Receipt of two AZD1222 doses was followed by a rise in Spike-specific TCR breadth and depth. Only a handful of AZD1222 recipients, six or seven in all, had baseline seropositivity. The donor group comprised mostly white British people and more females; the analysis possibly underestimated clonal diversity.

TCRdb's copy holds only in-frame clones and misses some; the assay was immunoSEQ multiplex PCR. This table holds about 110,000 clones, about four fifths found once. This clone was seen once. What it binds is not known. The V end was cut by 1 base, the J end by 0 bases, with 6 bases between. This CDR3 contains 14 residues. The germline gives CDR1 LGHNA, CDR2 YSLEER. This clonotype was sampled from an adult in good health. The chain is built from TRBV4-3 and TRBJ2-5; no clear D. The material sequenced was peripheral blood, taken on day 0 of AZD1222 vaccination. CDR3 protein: CASSQGHNQETQYF. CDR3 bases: TGCGCCAGCAGCCAAGGGCACAACCAAGAGACCCAGTACTTC.